Below, one TCR beta chain is given with its context. This specimen belongs to a study of shared clonotypes between healthy human individuals. Germline V gene lookup returns CDR1 LNHDA and CDR2 SQIVND (reference sequence). V gave up 3 bases and J gave up 8 bases, with 13 bases separating them. CDR3 size: 13 residues. Naive CD8 cells lacked CD45RO and underwent positive selection for CCR7, leaving out terminally differentiated effector memory CD45RA+ cells. Method: immunoSEQ multiplex PCR; TCRdb's copy keeps in-frame clones and lacks some. The sample lists just over 2,000,000 clones; about 95% were seen once.

This chain joins TRBV19 and TRBJ1-1, with D maybe TRBD1 (6 bases). The receptor comes from a man aged 18 to 30 in good health. Sample: naive CD8+ T cells sorted from blood. The CDR3 DNA is TGTGCCAGTAGTATTCGGCAGAGGGGGGAAGCTTTCTTT. Translated: CASSIRQRGEAFF.